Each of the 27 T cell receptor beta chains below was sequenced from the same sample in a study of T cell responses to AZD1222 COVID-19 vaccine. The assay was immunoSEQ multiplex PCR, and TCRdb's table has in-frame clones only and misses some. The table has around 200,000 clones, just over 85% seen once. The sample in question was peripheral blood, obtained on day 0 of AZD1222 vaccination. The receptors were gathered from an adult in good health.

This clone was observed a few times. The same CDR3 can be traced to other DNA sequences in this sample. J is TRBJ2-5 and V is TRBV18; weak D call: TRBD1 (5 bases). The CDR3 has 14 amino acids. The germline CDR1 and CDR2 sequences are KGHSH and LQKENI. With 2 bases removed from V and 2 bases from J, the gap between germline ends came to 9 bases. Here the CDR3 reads CASSPGRQQETQYF. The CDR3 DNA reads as TGTGCCAGCTCACCAGGGCGACAGCAAGAGACCCAGTACTTC.

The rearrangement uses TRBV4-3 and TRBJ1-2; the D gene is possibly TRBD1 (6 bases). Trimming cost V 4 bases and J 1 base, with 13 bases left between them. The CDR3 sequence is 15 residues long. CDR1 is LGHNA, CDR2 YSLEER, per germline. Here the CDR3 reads CASSPRTALNYGYTF. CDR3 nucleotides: TGCGCCAGCAGCCCCCGGACAGCTCTTAACTATGGCTACACCTTC.

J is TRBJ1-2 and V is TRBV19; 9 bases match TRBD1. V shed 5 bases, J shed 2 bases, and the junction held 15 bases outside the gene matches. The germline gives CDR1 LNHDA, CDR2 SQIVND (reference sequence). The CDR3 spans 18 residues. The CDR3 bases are TGTGCCAGTAGTGTAAGAACCCCGGGACAGGGTCCCAACTATGGCTACACCTTC. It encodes CASSVRTPGQGPNYGYTF.

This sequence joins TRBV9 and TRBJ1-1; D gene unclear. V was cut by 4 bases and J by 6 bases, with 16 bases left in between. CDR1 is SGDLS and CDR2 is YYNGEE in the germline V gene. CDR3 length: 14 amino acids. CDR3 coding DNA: TGTGCCAGCAGCACCGCTCTGTTTTCAGCTGAAGCTTTCTTT. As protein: CASSTALFSAEAFF.

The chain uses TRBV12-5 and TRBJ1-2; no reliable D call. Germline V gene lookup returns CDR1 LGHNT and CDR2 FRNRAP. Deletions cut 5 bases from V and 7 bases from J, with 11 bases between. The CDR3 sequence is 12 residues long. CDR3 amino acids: CASGLQDGGYTF. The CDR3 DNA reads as TGTGCTAGTGGTCTTCAGGATGGTGGCTACACCTTC.

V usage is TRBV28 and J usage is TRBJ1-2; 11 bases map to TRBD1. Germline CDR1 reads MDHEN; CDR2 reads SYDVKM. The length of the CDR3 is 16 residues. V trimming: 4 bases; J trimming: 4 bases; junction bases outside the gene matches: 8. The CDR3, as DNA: TGTGCCAGCAGTTCTCCGGGACAGGGGGTCCCCTATGGCTACACCTTC. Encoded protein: CASSSPGQGVPYGYTF.

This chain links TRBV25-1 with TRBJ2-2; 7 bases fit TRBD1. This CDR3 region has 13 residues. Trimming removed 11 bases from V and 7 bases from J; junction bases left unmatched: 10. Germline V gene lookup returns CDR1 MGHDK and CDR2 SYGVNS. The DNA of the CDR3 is TGTGCCTGTCTCGACAGGGACCGCGGGGAGCTGTTTTTT. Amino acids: CACLDRDRGELFF.

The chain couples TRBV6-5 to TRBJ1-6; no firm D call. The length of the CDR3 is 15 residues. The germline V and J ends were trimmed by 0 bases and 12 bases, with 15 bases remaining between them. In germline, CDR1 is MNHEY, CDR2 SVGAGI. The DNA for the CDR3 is TGTGCCAGCAGTTACTCCCCGGGCTTTACGGGACCCCTCCACTTT. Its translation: CASSYSPGFTGPLHF.

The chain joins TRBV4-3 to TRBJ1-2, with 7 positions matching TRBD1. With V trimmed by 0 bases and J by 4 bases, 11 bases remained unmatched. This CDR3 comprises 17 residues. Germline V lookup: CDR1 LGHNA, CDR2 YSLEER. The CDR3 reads CASSQEVPGGLGYGYTF. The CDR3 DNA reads TGCGCCAGCAGCCAAGAAGTCCCAGGGGGTCTTGGCTATGGCTACACCTTC.

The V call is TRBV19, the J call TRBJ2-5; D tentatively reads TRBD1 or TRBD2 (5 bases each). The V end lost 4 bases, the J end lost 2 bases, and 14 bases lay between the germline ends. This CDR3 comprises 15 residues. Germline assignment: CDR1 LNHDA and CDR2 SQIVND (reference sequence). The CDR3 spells CASSTTGTAQETQYF. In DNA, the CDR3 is TGTGCCAGTAGTACCACCGGGACGGCTCAAGAGACCCAGTACTTC.

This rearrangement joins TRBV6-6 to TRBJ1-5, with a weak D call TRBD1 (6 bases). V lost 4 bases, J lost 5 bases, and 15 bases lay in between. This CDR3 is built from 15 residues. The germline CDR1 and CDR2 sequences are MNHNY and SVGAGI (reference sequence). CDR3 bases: TGTGCCAGCAGTTTCTTGGGGGGGGCGGATCAGCCCCAGCATTTT. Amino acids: CASSFLGGADQPQHF.

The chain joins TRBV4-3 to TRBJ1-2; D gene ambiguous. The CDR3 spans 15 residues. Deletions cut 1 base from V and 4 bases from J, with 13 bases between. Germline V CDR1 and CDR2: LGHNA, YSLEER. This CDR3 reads CASSQVSGISYGYTF. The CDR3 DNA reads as TGCGCCAGCAGCCAAGTCTCGGGAATATCCTATGGCTACACCTTC.

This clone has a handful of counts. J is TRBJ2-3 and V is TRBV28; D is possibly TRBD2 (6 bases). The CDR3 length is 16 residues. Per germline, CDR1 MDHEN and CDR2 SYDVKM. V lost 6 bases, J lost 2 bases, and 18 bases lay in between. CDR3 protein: CASSERTIWVTDTQYF. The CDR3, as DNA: TGTGCCAGCAGCGAAAGGACTATCTGGGTCACAGATACGCAGTATTTT.

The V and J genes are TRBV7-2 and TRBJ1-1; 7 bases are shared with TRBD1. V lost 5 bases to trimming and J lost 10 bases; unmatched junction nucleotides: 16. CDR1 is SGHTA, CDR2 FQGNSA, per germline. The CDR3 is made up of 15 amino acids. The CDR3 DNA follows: TGTGCCAGCAGCGCCCGATTTACAGGGGTTTCTGGAGCTTTCTTT. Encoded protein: CASSARFTGVSGAFF. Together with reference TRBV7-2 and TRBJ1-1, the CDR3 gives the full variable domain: GAGVSQSPSNKVTEKGKDVELRCDPISGHTALYWYRQSLGQGLEFLIYFQGNSAPDKSGLPSDRFSAERTGGSVSTLTIQRTQQEDSAVYLCASSARFTGVSGAFFGQGTRLTVV.

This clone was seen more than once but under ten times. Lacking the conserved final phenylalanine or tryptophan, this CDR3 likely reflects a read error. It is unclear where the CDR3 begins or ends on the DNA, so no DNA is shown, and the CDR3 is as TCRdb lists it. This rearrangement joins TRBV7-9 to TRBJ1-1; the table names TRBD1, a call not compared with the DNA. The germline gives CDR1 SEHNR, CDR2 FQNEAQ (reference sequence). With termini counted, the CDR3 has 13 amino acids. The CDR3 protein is CASSLSGTGDFGV.

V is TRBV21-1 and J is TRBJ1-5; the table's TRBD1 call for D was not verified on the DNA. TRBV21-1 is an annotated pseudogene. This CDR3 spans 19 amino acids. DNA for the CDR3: TGTGCCAGCCAAAATACGGGAAGGGGGACCCTCTATAGCAATCAGCCCCAGCATTTT. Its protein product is CASQNTGRGTLYSNQPQHF.

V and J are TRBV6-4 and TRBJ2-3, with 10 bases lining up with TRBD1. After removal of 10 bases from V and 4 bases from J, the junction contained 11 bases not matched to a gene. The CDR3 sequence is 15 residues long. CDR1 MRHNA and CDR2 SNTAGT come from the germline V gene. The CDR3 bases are TGTGCCATTGTCGAGACAGGGGGCGTTTCAGATACGCAGTATTTT. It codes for CAIVETGGVSDTQYF.

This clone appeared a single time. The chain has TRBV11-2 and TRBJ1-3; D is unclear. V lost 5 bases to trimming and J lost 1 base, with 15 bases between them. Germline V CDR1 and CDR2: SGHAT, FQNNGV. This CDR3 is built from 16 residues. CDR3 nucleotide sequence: TGTGCCAGCAGCCCTAGTCCCTCCGCATCTGGAAACACCATATATTTT. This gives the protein CASSPSPSASGNTIYF.

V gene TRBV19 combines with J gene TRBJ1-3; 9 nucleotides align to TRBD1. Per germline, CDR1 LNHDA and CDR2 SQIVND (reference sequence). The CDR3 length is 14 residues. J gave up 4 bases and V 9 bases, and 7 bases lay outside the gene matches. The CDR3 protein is CASEDRGPGNTIYF. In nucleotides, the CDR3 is TGTGCCAGCGAGGACAGGGGTCCAGGAAACACCATATATTTT.

The CDR3 loop reads CASSVGTAENSPLHF. DNA for the CDR3: TGTGCCAGCAGCGTTGGGACCGCTGAGAATTCACCCCTCCACTTT. The V and J genes are TRBV9 and TRBJ1-6, with D possibly being TRBD1 (5 bases). The CDR3 is 15 amino acids. V was cut by 2 bases and J by 7 bases, with 13 bases left in between. CDR1 and CDR2 (germline): SGDLS, YYNGEE.

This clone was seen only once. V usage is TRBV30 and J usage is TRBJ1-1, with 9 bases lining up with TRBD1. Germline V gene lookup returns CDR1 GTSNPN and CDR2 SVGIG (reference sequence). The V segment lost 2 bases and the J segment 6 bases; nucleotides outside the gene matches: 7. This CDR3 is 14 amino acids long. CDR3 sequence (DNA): TGTGCCTGGAGTCCACAGGGGGCCAGGCCTGAAGCTTTCTTT. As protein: CAWSPQGARPEAFF.

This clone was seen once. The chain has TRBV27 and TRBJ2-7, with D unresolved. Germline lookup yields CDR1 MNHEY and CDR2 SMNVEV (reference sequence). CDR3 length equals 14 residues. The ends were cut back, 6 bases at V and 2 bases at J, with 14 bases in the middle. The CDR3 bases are TGTGCCAGCAGCCGACATGAGAAGCCCTACGAGCAGTACTTC. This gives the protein CASSRHEKPYEQYF.

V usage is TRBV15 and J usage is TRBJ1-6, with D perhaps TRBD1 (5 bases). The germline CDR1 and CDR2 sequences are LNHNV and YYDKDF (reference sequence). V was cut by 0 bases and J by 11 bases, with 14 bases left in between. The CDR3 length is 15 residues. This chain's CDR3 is CATSRDVQENTPLHF. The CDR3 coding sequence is TGTGCCACCAGCAGAGATGTACAGGAGAATACACCCCTCCACTTT. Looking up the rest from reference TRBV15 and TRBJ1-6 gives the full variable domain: DAMVIQNPRYQVTQFGKPVTLSCSQTLNHNVMYWYQQKSSQAPKLLFHYYDKDFNNEADTPDNFQSRRPNTSFCFLDIRSPGLGDTAMYLCATSRDVQENTPLHFGNGTRLTVT.

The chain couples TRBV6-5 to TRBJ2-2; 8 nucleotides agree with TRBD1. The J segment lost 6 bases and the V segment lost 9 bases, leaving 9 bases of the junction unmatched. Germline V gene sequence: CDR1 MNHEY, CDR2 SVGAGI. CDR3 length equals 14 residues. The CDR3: CASSTRQGSGELFF. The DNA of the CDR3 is TGTGCCAGTTCAACGCGACAGGGGTCCGGGGAGCTGTTTTTT.

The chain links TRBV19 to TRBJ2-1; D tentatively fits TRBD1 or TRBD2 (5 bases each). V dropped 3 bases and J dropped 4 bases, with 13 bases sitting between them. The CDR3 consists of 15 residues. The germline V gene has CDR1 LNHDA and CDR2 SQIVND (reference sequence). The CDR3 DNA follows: TGTGCCAGTAGTATTGGGGACCTTCCGTACAATGAGCAGTTCTTC. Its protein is CASSIGDLPYNEQFF.

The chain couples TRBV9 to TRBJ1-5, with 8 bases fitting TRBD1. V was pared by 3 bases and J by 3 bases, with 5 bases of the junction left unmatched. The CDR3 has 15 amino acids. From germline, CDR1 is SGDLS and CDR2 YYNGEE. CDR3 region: CASSGGTGFNQPQHF. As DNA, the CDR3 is TGTGCCAGCAGCGGAGGGACAGGATTCAATCAGCCCCAGCATTTT.

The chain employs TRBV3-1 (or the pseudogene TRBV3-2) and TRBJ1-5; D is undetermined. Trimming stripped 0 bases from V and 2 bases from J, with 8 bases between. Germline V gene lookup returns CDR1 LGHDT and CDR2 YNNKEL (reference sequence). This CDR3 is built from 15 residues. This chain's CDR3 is CASSQEASGNQPQHF. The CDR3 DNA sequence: TGTGCCAGCAGCCAAGAAGCTTCTGGCAATCAGCCCCAGCATTTT.